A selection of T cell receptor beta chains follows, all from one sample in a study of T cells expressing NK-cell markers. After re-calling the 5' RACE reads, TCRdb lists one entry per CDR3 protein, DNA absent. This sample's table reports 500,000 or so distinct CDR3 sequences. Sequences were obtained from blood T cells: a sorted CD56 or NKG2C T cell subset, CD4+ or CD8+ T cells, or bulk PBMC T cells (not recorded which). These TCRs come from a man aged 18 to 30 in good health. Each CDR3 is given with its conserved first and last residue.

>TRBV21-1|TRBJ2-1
CASSKGRGGGEQFF
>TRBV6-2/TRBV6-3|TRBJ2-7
CASRVELAGESRIYEQYF
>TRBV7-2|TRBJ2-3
CASSSFGGRGADTQYF
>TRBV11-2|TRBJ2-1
CASSPTDRGPYNEQFF
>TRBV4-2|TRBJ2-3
CASSQGGAGVSDTQYF
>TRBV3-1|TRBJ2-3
CASSQVVWSGEDTQYF
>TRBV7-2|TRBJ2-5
CASSLAKPRAKETQYF
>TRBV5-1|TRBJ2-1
CATKDLAGGDNEQFF
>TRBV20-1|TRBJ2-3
CSAIRTGGSLNTQYF
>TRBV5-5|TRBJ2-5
CASSLIAVETQYF
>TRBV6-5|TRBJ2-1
CASSTFQFKRARRAGYNEQFF
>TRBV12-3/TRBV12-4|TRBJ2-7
CASSLGLGEQYF
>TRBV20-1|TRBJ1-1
CSADRTGREAFF
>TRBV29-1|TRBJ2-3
CSGRGSGDTQYF
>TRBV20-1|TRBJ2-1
CSASPSGIPREQFF
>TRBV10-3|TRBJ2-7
CATLAALAGGRVNEQYF
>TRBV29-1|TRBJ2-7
CSVGTDAPYEQYF
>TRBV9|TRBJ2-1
CASSVSPDRDYYEQFF
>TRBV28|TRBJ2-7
CASSLLAPKNEQYF
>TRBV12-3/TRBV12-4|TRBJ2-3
CASSLTGGGLTDTQYF
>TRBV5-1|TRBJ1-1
CASSFGPGTGGTEAFF
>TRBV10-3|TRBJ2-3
CAISVSGRQYF
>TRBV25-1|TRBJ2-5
CASGGRTEETQYF
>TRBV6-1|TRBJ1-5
CASSPLEGGSNQPQHF
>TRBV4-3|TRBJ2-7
CASSIGTVGTSGNPYEQYF
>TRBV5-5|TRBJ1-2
CASSLEMYYRDPDYGYTF
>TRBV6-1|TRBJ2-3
CASSHGPTRTQYF
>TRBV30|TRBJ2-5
CAWSAPGLQLEETQYF